This TCR beta chain originates from a study of cytomegalovirus exposure and HLA in healthy donors. Study results and limitations: Researchers reportedly found TCR beta sequences accurately predicted most subjects' HLA-A and HLA-B alleles. Highest at DRB1 and lowest at HLA-C, TCR association rates differed among HLA loci in a later analysis.

PCR employed 60 Vbeta and 13 Jbeta primers. Produced via immunoSEQ multiplex PCR; TCRdb's table is partial and in-frame only. The sample lists roughly 110,000 clones, roughly four fifths seen once, with 2.5% in the top ten. Germline assignment: CDR1 MNHEY and CDR2 SVGAGI. The trim removed 2 bases at V and 10 bases at J, leaving 7 bases unmatched. The CDR3 has 13 amino acids. Those who donated were healthy bone marrow donors. Concerning this clone: The antigen is undetermined.

Sequencing was performed on PBMCs. The J gene is TRBJ1-1, the V gene TRBV6-5; 7 bases are shared with TRBD1. The TCR comes from a woman younger than 30 in good health and CMV-seronegative. The CDR3 region has the DNA TGTGCCAGCAGTTACGGACAGGCCGGGAGAGCTTTCTTT. This encodes CASSYGQAGRAFF.